Sequencing of this T cell receptor (beta chain) was carried out in a study of blood T cell repertoires in COVID-19. Here immunoSEQ multiplex PCR was the method, and the copy in TCRdb shows in-frame clones only, minus some. The sample lists some 250,000 clones, around four fifths occurring once. The sequence was obtained from a man between 35 and 55 years old with active or convalescent COVID-19. What was sequenced was peripheral blood.

The CDR3 DNA reads as TGTGCCAGCAGCTTAGCCGGGACAGGGCCTCAGCCCCAGCATTTT. Its translation: CASSLAGTGPQPQHF. V and J are TRBV7-2 and TRBJ1-5, with 9 bases matching TRBD1. This CDR3 has 15 amino acids. V trimming: 0 bases; J trimming: 6 bases; junction bases outside the gene matches: 3. Per germline, CDR1 SGHTA and CDR2 FQGNSA.